This T cell receptor (beta chain) derives from a study of cytomegalovirus exposure and HLA in healthy donors. This clone was seen more than once but under ten times. Measured with immunoSEQ multiplex PCR; TCRdb has only the in-frame clones, and not every one. The sample has tens of thousands of clones; approximately 93% are singletons. Germline V gene data show CDR1 as SNHLY and CDR2 as FYNNEI. The CDR3 has 11 residues. Between the trimmed V and J ends, which lost 6 bases and 4 bases, there was a span of 7 bases. This receptor was obtained from a woman in her 30s in good health and CMV-seropositive. Sequenced input: PBMCs. The chain employs TRBV2 and TRBJ2-7; tentatively, D is TRBD2 (6 bases). As DNA, the CDR3 is TGTGCCAGCAGCGGGAGTTACGAGCAGTACTTC. It specifies CASSGSYEQYF.